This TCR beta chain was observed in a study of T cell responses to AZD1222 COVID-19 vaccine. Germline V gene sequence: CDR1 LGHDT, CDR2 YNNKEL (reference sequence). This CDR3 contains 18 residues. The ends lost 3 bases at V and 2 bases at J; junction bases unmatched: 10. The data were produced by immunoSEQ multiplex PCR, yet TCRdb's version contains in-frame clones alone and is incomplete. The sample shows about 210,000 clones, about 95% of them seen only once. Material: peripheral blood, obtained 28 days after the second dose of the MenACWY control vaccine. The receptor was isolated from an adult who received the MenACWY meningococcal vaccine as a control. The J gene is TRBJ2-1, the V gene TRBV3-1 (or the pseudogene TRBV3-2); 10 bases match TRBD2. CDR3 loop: CASSQSSGRGGTYNEQFF. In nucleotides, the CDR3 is TGTGCCAGCAGCCAGTCTAGCGGGAGAGGAGGAACCTACAATGAGCAGTTCTTC.